The rows below give T cell receptor beta chains drawn from one sample of a study of cytomegalovirus exposure and HLA in healthy donors. TCRdb's copy holds only in-frame clones and misses some; the assay was immunoSEQ multiplex PCR. This sample has more than 130,000 clones, with 70% to 80% found just once. The sample taken for sequencing was PBMCs. These receptors were obtained from a male donor in good health and CMV-seronegative. CDR3s include the opening cysteine and the closing phenylalanine or tryptophan. The order of the fields is D gene, clone size, V gene, J gene, CDR3 protein, CDR3 DNA. A D gene is named only where the DNA matches it firmly. The size of a clone is reported for some rows only, either as once, few or many, or as a class for expanded clones.

>TRBD2|NA|TRBV5-1|TRBJ2-5
CASSNQGGGSAQYF
TGCGCCAGCAGCAACCAGGGCGGGGGGTCGGCCCAGTACTTC
>TRBD1|NA|TRBV7-9|TRBJ1-1
CASSGNRGNTEAFF
TGTGCCAGCAGCGGGAACAGGGGGAACACTGAAGCTTTCTTT
>TRBD1|NA|TRBV27|TRBJ1-2
CASSPSDRAGGYIF
TGTGCCAGCAGCCCCTCTGACAGGGCAGGTGGCTACATCTTC
>NA|NA|TRBV7-9|TRBJ2-1
CASSLRVSEYNEQFF
TGTGCCAGCAGCCTGAGAGTATCGGAGTACAATGAGCAGTTCTTC
>TRBD1|NA|TRBV28|TRBJ1-2
CASHPAGTGGRGYTF
TGTGCCTCTCATCCAGCCGGGACAGGGGGAAGGGGCTACACCTTC
>NA|NA|TRBV7-6|TRBJ2-5
CASSSRETQYF
TGTGCCAGCAGCTCCCGGGAGACCCAGTACTTC
>TRBD1|NA|TRBV6-6|TRBJ1-2
CATRLGRTGDYGYTF
TGTGCCACCCGCTTGGGGAGGACAGGGGACTATGGCTACACCTTC
>TRBD1|NA|TRBV5-1|TRBJ2-7
CASSLGRDRDEQYF
TGCGCCAGCAGCCTAGGTCGGGACAGGGACGAGCAGTACTTC
>TRBD2|NA|TRBV18|TRBJ2-3
CASSPGLAELNTDTQYF
TGTGCCAGCTCACCGGGACTAGCGGAGTTAAACACAGATACGCAGTATTTT
>NA|NA|TRBV11-2|TRBJ1-1
CASSVVQANTEAFF
TGTGCCAGCAGCGTCGTTCAGGCAAACACTGAAGCTTTCTTT
>NA|NA|TRBV19|TRBJ1-6
CASSIWSHIVGENSPLHF
TGTGCCAGTAGTATTTGGTCGCACATCGTCGGGGAAAATTCACCCCTCCACTTT
>NA|few|TRBV6-5|TRBJ1-5
CASSYREDQPQHF
TGTGCCAGCAGTTACCGAGAAGATCAGCCCCAGCATTTT
>NA|NA|TRBV6-5|TRBJ1-1
CASRDRTNTEAFF
TGTGCCAGCAGGGACAGAACGAACACTGAAGCTTTCTTT
>TRBD1|NA|TRBV5-1|TRBJ2-5
CASSLAGQNQETQYF
TGCGCCAGCAGCTTGGCGGGACAGAACCAAGAGACCCAGTACTTC
>NA|NA|TRBV13|TRBJ2-5
CASSSPTGWETQYF
TGTGCCAGCAGCTCCCCCACAGGGTGGGAGACCCAGTACTTC
>NA|once|TRBV7-8|TRBJ2-2
CASSLARTQSTGELFF
TGTGCCAGCAGCTTAGCGCGTACTCAATCAACCGGGGAGCTGTTTTTT
>TRBD2|few|TRBV6-1|TRBJ2-7
CATRLAGGSSYEQYF
TGTGCCACCCGATTAGCGGGGGGGAGCTCCTACGAGCAGTACTTC
>NA|once|TRBV27|TRBJ1-1
CASSSSIGVRGNTEAFF
TGTGCCAGCAGTTCCTCCATCGGTGTTAGGGGCAACACTGAAGCTTTCTTT
>NA|NA|TRBV6-1|TRBJ2-5
CASSEVWQMRETQYF
TGTGCCAGCAGTGAAGTTTGGCAGATGAGGGAGACCCAGTACTTC
>NA|NA|TRBV25-1|TRBJ2-1
CASSESKGVIYNEQFF
TGTGCCAGCAGTGAATCCAAGGGGGTGATATACAATGAGCAGTTCTTC
>NA|NA|TRBV14|TRBJ2-3
CASSQLGGDGTDTQYF
TGTGCCAGCAGCCAGCTTGGCGGGGACGGCACAGATACGCAGTATTTT
>NA|few|TRBV7-9|TRBJ2-5
CASSFSLLQETQYF
TGTGCCAGCAGCTTTTCCCTCCTACAAGAGACCCAGTACTTC
>NA|NA|TRBV30|TRBJ2-3
CACSRGYTSTDTQYF
TGTGCCTGCTCGCGGGGTTATACTAGCACAGATACGCAGTATTTT
>TRBD2|NA|TRBV27|TRBJ2-3
CASSRTLAGGPGDTQYF
TGTGCCAGCAGTCGCACCCTAGCGGGGGGGCCCGGAGATACGCAGTATTTT
>TRBD2|NA|TRBV19|TRBJ2-1
CASSKRGGPYNEQFF
TGTGCCAGTAGTAAGCGGGGGGGCCCCTACAATGAGCAGTTCTTC
>TRBD1|NA|TRBV9|TRBJ1-2
CASSVTGQSYGYTF
TGTGCCAGCAGCGTGACGGGACAGAGCTATGGCTACACCTTC
>TRBD1|NA|TRBV5-1|TRBJ1-2
CASGRSTGVNYGYTF
TGCGCCAGCGGCCGGTCTACAGGGGTCAACTATGGCTACACCTTC
>TRBD2|NA|TRBV5-4|TRBJ2-1
CASSLTSGSYNEQFF
TGTGCCAGCAGCTTGACTAGCGGATCCTACAATGAGCAGTTCTTC
>NA|NA|TRBV5-5|TRBJ2-6
CASSSAGTGANVLTF
TGTGCCAGCAGCTCCGCGGGGACCGGGGCCAACGTCCTGACTTTC
>TRBD1|NA|TRBV5-6|TRBJ1-5
CASSLRGPSNQPQHF
TGTGCCAGCAGCTTAAGGGGGCCGAGCAATCAGCCCCAGCATTTT
>NA|NA|TRBV7-5|TRBJ1-2
CVRSFPGSNYGYTF
TGTGTCAGAAGCTTCCCAGGGTCTAACTATGGCTACACCTTC
>NA|once|TRBV19|TRBJ1-6
CASSITGSNSPLHF
TGTGCCAGTAGTATCACAGGGTCAAATTCACCCCTCCACTTT
>NA|few|TRBV7-2|TRBJ1-3
CASSLFGAAIYF
TGTGCCAGCAGCTTATTTGGGGCGGCCATATATTTT
>TRBD2|NA|TRBV27|TRBJ2-3
CASGGGSTDTQYF
TGTGCCAGCGGCGGGGGGAGCACAGATACGCAGTATTTT
>NA|NA|TRBV5-1|TRBJ2-5
CASSLGDSQETQYF
TGCGCCAGCAGCTTGGGTGACTCCCAAGAGACCCAGTACTTC
>TRBD1|NA|TRBV2|TRBJ2-3
CASSPRDRVQYF
TGTGCCAGCAGTCCCCGGGACAGGGTGCAGTATTTT
>TRBD1|NA|TRBV6-5|TRBJ1-1
CASTRPGQAGQAFF
TGTGCCAGCACACGACCTGGACAGGCGGGCCAAGCTTTCTTT
>TRBD1|NA|TRBV7-3|TRBJ1-1
CASSSLGQGEAFF
TGTGCCAGCAGCTCCTTAGGACAGGGTGAAGCTTTCTTT
>NA|NA|TRBV5-6|TRBJ2-7
CASSLGGGREQYF
TGTGCCAGCAGCTTGGGAGGGGGTCGCGAGCAGTACTTC
>TRBD2|NA|TRBV4-2|TRBJ2-3
CASSRSGGPYDTQYF
TGTGCCAGCAGCCGTAGCGGGGGGCCATATGATACGCAGTATTTT
>TRBD1|NA|TRBV9|TRBJ1-2
CASSRGQGNYGYTF
TGTGCCAGCAGTAGGGGGCAAGGGAACTATGGCTACACCTTC
>TRBD1|once|TRBV4-1|TRBJ1-2
CASSQVPRGPASSYGYTF
TGCGCCAGCAGCCAGGTCCCTAGGGGGCCCGCCTCTTCCTATGGCTACACCTTC
>NA|NA|TRBV28|TRBJ1-2
CASSLDLKEGYTF
TGTGCCAGCAGTTTAGATCTAAAGGAGGGCTACACCTTC
>NA|NA|TRBV5-4|TRBJ1-1
CASRRGASEAFF
TGTGCCAGCCGACGAGGAGCGTCTGAAGCTTTCTTT
>TRBD1|few|TRBV6-1|TRBJ1-5
CASSEGPGGNQPQHF
TGTGCCAGCAGTGAAGGCCCAGGGGGAAATCAGCCCCAGCATTTT
>TRBD1|NA|TRBV4-1|TRBJ2-3
CASSQDRDRDVDTQYF
TGCGCCAGCAGCCAAGATCGGGACAGGGATGTTGACACGCAGTATTTT
>NA|NA|TRBV5-1|TRBJ2-7
CASSSRGAGYEQYF
TGCGCCAGCAGCTCCCGGGGGGCTGGCTACGAGCAGTACTTC
>NA|NA|TRBV9|TRBJ2-1
CASSESQAAYNEQFF
TGTGCCAGCAGCGAGAGTCAAGCGGCCTACAATGAGCAGTTCTTC
>TRBD2|NA|TRBV6-1|TRBJ2-3
CASSAYPSGTTDTQYF
TGTGCCAGCAGTGCCTACCCTAGCGGGACCACAGATACGCAGTATTTT
>TRBD2|NA|TRBV9|TRBJ2-5
CASSVAYNSGGDETQYF
TGTGCCAGCAGCGTAGCCTACAATAGCGGGGGGGACGAGACCCAGTACTTC
>NA|NA|TRBV11-2|TRBJ1-2
CASRSANGYGYTF
TGTGCCAGCAGATCTGCTAACGGGTATGGCTACACCTTC
>TRBD1|NA|TRBV6-5|TRBJ2-3
CASSYAGTATDTQYF
TGTGCCAGCAGTTACGCCGGGACAGCCACAGATACGCAGTATTTT
>NA|NA|TRBV6-1|TRBJ1-1
CASRKDRTNTEAFF
TGTGCCAGCAGGAAAGACAGAACTAACACTGAAGCTTTCTTT
>TRBD2|NA|TRBV10-3|TRBJ2-3
CAARPGGLSDTQYF
TGTGCCGCCCGTCCGGGGGGGCTTTCAGATACGCAGTATTTT
>TRBD1|NA|TRBV19|TRBJ1-1
CASSGSDRGNTEAFF
TGTGCCAGTAGTGGATCGGACAGGGGGAACACTGAAGCTTTCTTT
>TRBD2|few|TRBV7-9|TRBJ2-5
CASSLGAGGQETQYF
TGTGCCAGCAGCTTAGGGGCGGGGGGACAAGAGACCCAGTACTTC
>NA|NA|TRBV10-3|TRBJ2-3
CAIATSTDTQYF
TGTGCCATCGCTACCAGCACAGATACGCAGTATTTT
>NA|once|TRBV19|TRBJ2-3
CASSPHTDTQYF
TGTGCCAGTAGCCCACACACAGATACGCAGTATTTT
>TRBD2|NA|TRBV6-5|TRBJ2-7
CASSFGGAYEQYF
TGTGCCAGCAGCTTCGGGGGGGCTTACGAGCAGTACTTC